This passage covers 29 T cell receptor beta chains from one sample sequenced in a study of radiotherapy plus CTLA-4 blockade in lung cancer. Method: immunoSEQ multiplex PCR; TCRdb's copy keeps in-frame clones and lacks some. Counted here are 45,000 to 75,000 clones, about three quarters occurring once; the ten biggest clones make up 3.5% to 4%. The sequenced sample was peripheral blood, obtained from a patient treated with radiotherapy plus ipilimumab. These receptors all stem from a human donor with non-small cell lung cancer who had a partial response to radiotherapy plus ipilimumab.

V is TRBV5-5 and J is TRBJ1-1; a weak D match, TRBD1 (6 bases). This CDR3 has 11 amino acids. Germline CDR1 is SGHKS and CDR2 is YYEKEE (reference sequence). With 5 bases removed from V and 8 bases from J, the gap between germline ends came to 10 bases. The CDR3 reads CASRVGTEAFF. The CDR3 nucleotides read TGTGCCAGCAGGGTGGGGACAGAAGCTTTCTTT.

This chain joins TRBV11-2 and TRBJ1-6; D gene unclear. The CDR3 is 14 amino acids. V gave up 1 base and J gave up 3 bases, with 4 bases separating them. The germline V gene has CDR1 SGHAT and CDR2 FQNNGV. The CDR3 bases are TGTGCCAGCAGCTTAGTCAGCTATAATTCACCCCTCCACTTT. Protein product: CASSLVSYNSPLHF.

The V call is TRBV6-5, the J call TRBJ2-1; a weak D match, TRBD1 (6 bases). This CDR3 has 15 residues. The germline V gene has CDR1 MNHEY and CDR2 SVGAGI. Trimming pared 7 bases from V and 8 bases from J, leaving 21 bases between. The CDR3 region is CASTYRKGHPHEQFF. The CDR3 DNA reads as TGTGCCAGCACCTACCGAAAGGGACACCCGCATGAGCAGTTCTTC.

This clone turned up a few times. CDR3: CASSLGGGYYGYTF. In DNA, the CDR3 is TGTGCCAGCAGCCTCGGGGGGGGCTACTATGGCTACACCTTC. The V gene is TRBV6-5, the J gene TRBJ1-2, with D possibly matching TRBD1 (6 bases). The CDR3 has 14 amino acids. Trimming left V 6 bases short and J 3 bases short, with 14 bases between. The germline V gene has CDR1 MNHEY and CDR2 SVGAGI.

The chain employs TRBV10-2 and TRBJ1-1; 8 bases are shared with TRBD1. The germline V gene has CDR1 WSHSY and CDR2 SAAADI. V was clipped by 6 bases and J by 1 base; unmatched bases: 4. There are 14 residues in the CDR3. The CDR3 coding sequence is TGCGCCAGCAGCGGACAGGGCTCGAACACTGAAGCTTTCTTT. Its translation is CASSGQGSNTEAFF.

The V call is TRBV4-3, the J call TRBJ2-7; 8 bases match TRBD1. Germline CDR1 reads LGHNA; CDR2 reads YSLEER. V shed 0 bases and J 11 bases; nucleotides not matched to a gene: 6. The length of the CDR3 is 13 residues. The CDR3 spells CASSQDLQGEEYF. CDR3 in DNA: TGCGCCAGCAGCCAAGATCTACAGGGGGAGGAGTACTTC.

V and J are TRBV6-5 and TRBJ1-1; 7 bases align to TRBD1. The CDR3 covers 15 residues. V dropped 4 bases and J dropped 1; count of bases not matched to a gene: 6. Germline V lookup: CDR1 MNHEY, CDR2 SVGAGI. Here the CDR3 reads CASSSPTGSNTEAFF. The CDR3 DNA reads TGTGCCAGCAGTTCTCCGACAGGGTCGAACACTGAAGCTTTCTTT.

This chain joins TRBV5-6 and TRBJ1-1, with D possibly TRBD1 on 6 matching bases. The CDR3 consists of 12 residues. The V end lost 7 bases, the J end lost 11 bases, and 18 bases lay between the germline ends. CDR1 and CDR2 (germline): SGHDT, YYEEEE. CDR3 sequence: CASYRSGTMAFF. CDR3 nucleotide sequence: TGTGCCAGCTACCGGTCGGGGACAATGGCTTTCTTT.

V usage is TRBV5-1 and J usage is TRBJ2-7; 7 nucleotides align to TRBD1. The V gene end was trimmed by 1 base and the J gene end by 3 bases; junction bases not matched to a gene: 4. The CDR3 consists of 14 residues. Germline lookup yields CDR1 SGHRS and CDR2 YFSETQ. CDR3 in amino acids: CASSLKQGFYEQYF. Written as DNA, the CDR3 is TGCGCCAGCAGCTTGAAACAGGGGTTCTACGAGCAGTACTTC.

The chain carries TRBV19 and TRBJ2-7; 8 bases align to TRBD1. The germline gives CDR1 LNHDA, CDR2 SQIVND (reference sequence). V shed 8 bases and J 3 bases; nucleotides not matched to a gene: 9. CDR3 length equals 14 residues. The CDR3 DNA reads TGTGCCAGTCGACCGGGACAGGCGATCTACGAGCAGTACTTC. This gives the protein CASRPGQAIYEQYF.

V and J are TRBV5-3 and TRBJ1-2, with 8 bases lining up with TRBD1. TRBV5-3 is flagged as an ORF with uncertain function. Trimming at V came to 7 bases and at J to 6 bases, leaving 14 bases not matched to a gene. CDR3 length equals 15 residues. CDR3 nucleotides: TGTGCCAGAGACCGTGGAAGGCAGGGGGCGAATGGCTACACCTTC. It is translated as CARDRGRQGANGYTF.

This clone was recorded once. The gene calls are TRBV2 and TRBJ2-1; 9 bases map to TRBD1. The CDR3 totals 16 residues. Germline CDR1 and CDR2: SNHLY and FYNNEI. V lost 4 bases and J lost 1; bases outside the gene matches: 5. CDR3 bases: TGTGCCAGCAGTGGGGACAGGGACGAATCCTACAATGAGCAGTTCTTC. It yields the protein CASSGDRDESYNEQFF.

The rearrangement uses TRBV19 and TRBJ1-2, with 8 bases aligning to TRBD1. Per germline, CDR1 LNHDA and CDR2 SQIVND (reference sequence). V dropped 0 bases and J dropped 4; count of bases not matched to a gene: 7. CDR3 length: 16 amino acids. The CDR3 nucleotides are TGTGCCAGTAGTATAGATGGAACAGGGGGGATCTATGGCTACACCTTC. It encodes CASSIDGTGGIYGYTF.

The rearrangement joins TRBV13 to TRBJ2-5; 9 positions match TRBD2. CDR3 length: 16 amino acids. V shed 1 base and J 2 bases; nucleotides not matched to a gene: 5. The germline gives CDR1 PRHDT, CDR2 FYEKMQ (reference sequence). The CDR3 sequence: CASSLAGGGGQETQYF. CDR3 DNA: TGTGCCAGCAGCTTAGCCGGCGGGGGGGGGCAAGAGACCCAGTACTTC.

This chain connects TRBV7-2 to TRBJ2-5; 10 bases line up with TRBD2. V dropped 2 bases and J dropped 6; count of bases not matched to a gene: 3. The CDR3 runs to 14 residues. Germline V gene data show CDR1 as SGHTA and CDR2 as FQGNSA. The CDR3 protein is CASSLSSGGQTQYF. The DNA of the CDR3 is TGTGCCAGCAGCTTATCTAGCGGGGGACAGACCCAGTACTTC. Based on the CDR3 plus reference TRBV7-2 and TRBJ2-5, the full variable domain is GAGVSQSPSNKVTEKGKDVELRCDPISGHTALYWYRQSLGQGLEFLIYFQGNSAPDKSGLPSDRFSAERTGGSVSTLTIQRTQQEDSAVYLCASSLSSGGQTQYFGPGTRLLVL.

This clone turned up a few times. The chain recombines TRBV5-1 with TRBJ2-7; perhaps TRBD1 as D (6 bases). The CDR3 is made up of 13 amino acids. Deletions cut 4 bases from V and 3 bases from J, with 11 bases between. Germline V CDR1 and CDR2: SGHRS, YFSETQ. The CDR3 sequence: CASSQGSYYEQYF. CDR3 coding DNA: TGCGCCAGCAGCCAGGGGTCCTACTACGAGCAGTACTTC. Supplemented by reference TRBV5-1 and TRBJ2-7, the full variable domain reads KAGVTQTPRYLIKTRGQQVTLSCSPISGHRSVSWYQQTPGQGLQFLFEYFSETQRNKGNFPGRFSGRQFSNSRSEMNVSTLELGDSALYLCASSQGSYYEQYFGPGTRLTVT.

The chain combines TRBV10-1 with TRBJ2-3, with 8 bases aligning to TRBD1. V was pared by 4 bases and J by 2 bases, with 5 bases of the junction left unmatched. The CDR3 is 15 amino acids. The germline gives CDR1 WNHNN, CDR2 SYGVQD (reference sequence). The CDR3 sequence is CASSAGGFATDTQYF. CDR3 in DNA: TGCGCCAGCAGTGCAGGGGGCTTTGCCACAGATACGCAGTATTTT.

This chain connects TRBV7-9 to TRBJ2-7; 11 bases line up with TRBD1. This CDR3 is 17 amino acids long. The ends lost 5 bases at V and 0 bases at J; junction bases unmatched: 9. The V gene's germline CDR1 is SEHNR and CDR2 FQNEAQ (reference sequence). The CDR3 sequence: CASSTRRGQGDSYEQYF. The CDR3 region has the DNA TGTGCCAGCAGCACTCGAAGGGGACAGGGGGACTCCTACGAGCAGTACTTC. Using reference TRBV7-9 and TRBJ2-7 for the parts outside the CDR3, the full variable domain is DTGVSQNPRHKITKRGQNVTFRCDPISEHNRLYWYRQTLGQGPEFLTYFQNEAQLEKSRLLSDRFSAERPKGSFSTLEIQRTEQGDSAMYLCASSTRRGQGDSYEQYFGPGTRLTVT.

This chain uses TRBV5-1 with TRBJ1-3, with D possibly matching TRBD1 (6 bases). The CDR3 sequence is 16 residues long. Germline V gene sequence: CDR1 SGHRS, CDR2 YFSETQ. The V and J ends lost 2 bases and 0 bases respectively, with 12 bases between them. The CDR3 region is CASSFATGFSGNTIYF. The CDR3 nucleotides are TGCGCCAGCAGCTTCGCTACAGGGTTCTCTGGAAACACCATATATTTT. Full variable domain (rest looked up from reference TRBV5-1 and TRBJ1-3): KAGVTQTPRYLIKTRGQQVTLSCSPISGHRSVSWYQQTPGQGLQFLFEYFSETQRNKGNFPGRFSGRQFSNSRSEMNVSTLELGDSALYLCASSFATGFSGNTIYFGEGSWLTVV.

The chain recombines TRBV5-1 with TRBJ2-1; 7 bases agree with TRBD1. Germline V gene data show CDR1 as SGHRS and CDR2 as YFSETQ. V shed 0 bases and J 8 bases; nucleotides not matched to a gene: 8. The CDR3 extends over 15 amino acids. CDR3 DNA sequence: TGCGCCAGCAGCTTGGGACAGGGAATCTTCGATGAGCAGTTCTTC. The encoded protein is CASSLGQGIFDEQFF.

This chain uses TRBV6-5 with TRBJ2-7; tentatively, D is TRBD1 (6 bases). Looked up from germline, CDR1 is MNHEY and CDR2 is SVGAGI. The CDR3 loop spans 14 amino acids. Deletions cut 2 bases from V and 3 bases from J, with 11 bases between. CDR3 in DNA: TGTGCCAGCAGTTACCTCGGACAGTACTACGAGCAGTACTTC. Amino acids: CASSYLGQYYEQYF.

The chain uses TRBV11-2 and TRBJ2-7, with D maybe TRBD1 (5 bases). This CDR3 comprises 14 residues. Trimming shortened V by 0 bases and J by 3 bases, and 9 bases separated the two germline ends. The germline V gene encodes CDR1 SGHAT and CDR2 FQNNGV. CDR3 in amino acids: CASSLDMGHYEQYF. For the CDR3, the DNA is TGTGCCAGCAGCTTAGATATGGGGCACTACGAGCAGTACTTC.

The chain joins TRBV9 to TRBJ2-5; 10 bases agree with TRBD2. V shed 6 bases, J shed 5 bases, and the junction held 7 bases outside the gene matches. The length of the CDR3 is 14 residues. The germline V gene encodes CDR1 SGDLS and CDR2 YYNGEE. The DNA for the CDR3 is TGTGCCAGCAAAAGCGGGGGGGCAGGGGAGACCCAGTACTTC. Translation: CASKSGGAGETQYF.

This clone was detected only once. The chain uses TRBV7-8 and TRBJ2-3; perhaps TRBD2 as D (7 bases). CDR1 is SGHVS, CDR2 FQNEAQ, per germline. V was trimmed by 3 bases and J by 2 bases, leaving 18 bases between them. The CDR3 loop spans 17 amino acids. The CDR3 reads CASSLVDGGPDTDTQYF. CDR3 sequence (DNA): TGTGCCAGCAGCTTGGTGGACGGGGGGCCCGACACAGATACGCAGTATTTT.

Only one count was recorded for this clone. This chain links TRBV4-1 with TRBJ2-1; maybe TRBD2 (5 bases). V was pared by 4 bases and J by 2 bases, with 9 bases between. The germline gives CDR1 MGHRA, CDR2 YSYEKL. The CDR3 sequence is 14 residues long. CDR3 residues: CASSLPGTYNEQFF. DNA of the CDR3: TGCGCCAGCAGCCTCCCCGGGACCTACAATGAGCAGTTCTTC.

The chain combines TRBV7-3 with TRBJ2-1; 8 bases map to TRBD1. Germline V gene lookup returns CDR1 SGHTA and CDR2 FQGTGA. This CDR3 region has 13 residues. Trimming removed 5 bases from V and 11 bases from J; junction bases left unmatched: 8. CDR3 protein: CASSPDRDRKQFF. The CDR3 DNA follows: TGTGCCAGCAGCCCGGACAGGGACAGAAAGCAGTTCTTC.

This sequence joins TRBV5-1 and TRBJ1-2; 7 nucleotides line up with TRBD1. The germline V gene has CDR1 SGHRS and CDR2 YFSETQ. This CDR3 comprises 13 residues. V gave up 2 bases and J gave up 6 bases; unmatched junction bases: 4. The CDR3 coding sequence is TGCGCCAGCAGCTTCACAGGGGACGATGGCTACACCTTC. Translation: CASSFTGDDGYTF.

CDR3 in DNA: TGTGCCAGTAGTTTGGAGGTCAACGGGGGCGGGGAGCTGTTTTTT. It specifies CASSLEVNGGGELFF. This chain links TRBV19 with TRBJ2-2; D is perhaps TRBD2 (6 bases). Germline V gives CDR1 LNHDA, CDR2 SQIVND (reference sequence). Trimming took 5 bases from V and 7 from J, leaving 17 bases between them. The CDR3 is 15 residues long.

V and J are TRBV19 and TRBJ2-5, with 7 bases fitting TRBD2. This CDR3 spans 14 amino acids. J was trimmed by 5 bases and V by 3 bases; bases with no gene match: 6. Germline-derived CDR1 and CDR2 are LNHDA and SQIVND (reference sequence). Here the CDR3 reads CASSMGGVGETQYF. In DNA form, the CDR3 reads TGTGCCAGTAGTATGGGAGGGGTCGGGGAGACCCAGTACTTC.